These T cell receptor beta chains were read from a single sample in a study of blood T cell repertoires in COVID-19. Clones were read by immunoSEQ multiplex PCR, and TCRdb kept only the in-frame ones, dropping some. The profile shows about 150,000 clones, 87% of them singletons. Sequenced input: peripheral blood. Receptor source: a woman between 45 and 65 years old with acute or convalescent COVID-19. Both conserved end residues are part of each CDR3. Fields, in order: clone size, D gene, CDR3 length, V gene, J gene, CDR3 DNA, CDR3 protein. The D gene is left open where the match is weak. Clone size is not always given. Where it is, it says once, few, many or a class for expanded clones.

abundance: -; d_gene: -; len: 14; v_gene: TRBV5-3; j_gene: TRBJ1-2; CDR3nt: TGTGCCAGAAGAGAGCAGGGTAGAATTAGGGGCTACACCTTC; CDR3aa: CARREQGRIRGYTF
abundance: -; d_gene: -; len: 15; v_gene: TRBV4-2; j_gene: TRBJ2-3; CDR3nt: TGTGCCAGCAGCCCTTTGAGCGGGAGCACAGATACGCAGTATTTT; CDR3aa: CASSPLSGSTDTQYF
abundance: -; d_gene: TRBD1; len: 14; v_gene: TRBV24-1; j_gene: TRBJ2-5; CDR3nt: TGTGCCACCAGTGATTTGCAGGGGGAGGAGACCCAGTACTTC; CDR3aa: CATSDLQGEETQYF
abundance: -; d_gene: TRBD2; len: 18; v_gene: TRBV5-1; j_gene: TRBJ2-3; CDR3nt: TGCGCCAGCAGCTTGGGACTAGCGGGGTACCTTAGCACAGATACGCAGTATTTT; CDR3aa: CASSLGLAGYLSTDTQYF
abundance: -; d_gene: -; len: 13; v_gene: TRBV12-5; j_gene: TRBJ2-5; CDR3nt: TGTGCTAGTGGGGTAGGGAGTTTGGAGACCCAGTACTTC; CDR3aa: CASGVGSLETQYF
abundance: -; d_gene: TRBD1; len: 17; v_gene: TRBV18; j_gene: TRBJ1-4; CDR3nt: TGTGCCAGCTCAACTCTTTCCGGGACAGGGACTAATGAAAAACTGTTTTTT; CDR3aa: CASSTLSGTGTNEKLFF
abundance: -; d_gene: -; len: 13; v_gene: TRBV19; j_gene: TRBJ2-2; CDR3nt: TGTGCCAGTAGTACCCAAGGAGTCGGGGAGCTGTTTTTT; CDR3aa: CASSTQGVGELFF
abundance: -; d_gene: -; len: 13; v_gene: TRBV2; j_gene: TRBJ1-2; CDR3nt: TGTGCCAGCAGAGTCGAACAGGGTTCTGGCTACACCTTC; CDR3aa: CASRVEQGSGYTF
abundance: -; d_gene: TRBD1; len: 13; v_gene: TRBV6-5; j_gene: TRBJ1-1; CDR3nt: TGTGCCAGCAGGGGACAGAGGAACACTGAAGCTTTCTTT; CDR3aa: CASRGQRNTEAFF
abundance: -; d_gene: TRBD1; len: 14; v_gene: TRBV27; j_gene: TRBJ1-2; CDR3nt: TGTGCCAGCAGTTTAGCAGGGGGGTACTATGGCTACACCTTC; CDR3aa: CASSLAGGYYGYTF
abundance: -; d_gene: -; len: 12; v_gene: TRBV29-1; j_gene: TRBJ1-2; CDR3nt: TGCAGCGTTGTTGGGCAGGTCTATGGCTACACCTTC; CDR3aa: CSVVGQVYGYTF
abundance: -; d_gene: TRBD2; len: 16; v_gene: TRBV9; j_gene: TRBJ2-3; CDR3nt: TGTGCCAGCAGCGTAGCGGTGAGCGGGGGGCTAGATACGCAGTATTTT; CDR3aa: CASSVAVSGGLDTQYF
abundance: -; d_gene: TRBD1; len: 16; v_gene: TRBV13; j_gene: TRBJ2-7; CDR3nt: TGTGCCAGCAGCTCCCGGGACAGGGAAATCCCCTACGAGCAGTACTTC; CDR3aa: CASSSRDREIPYEQYF
abundance: -; d_gene: -; len: 16; v_gene: TRBV5-1; j_gene: TRBJ1-4; CDR3nt: TGCGCCAGCAGCTTGGTTGCGGCGCGGGGCTCGGAAAAACTGTTTTTT; CDR3aa: CASSLVAARGSEKLFF
abundance: -; d_gene: TRBD1; len: 17; v_gene: TRBV27; j_gene: TRBJ2-5; CDR3nt: TGTGCCAGCAGTTTTAATCAACCTACAGGGGGCGGAGAGACCCAGTACTTC; CDR3aa: CASSFNQPTGGGETQYF
abundance: few; d_gene: -; len: 13; v_gene: TRBV29-1; j_gene: TRBJ1-2; CDR3nt: TGCAGCGTTGAAGATGAGTTTAACTATGGCTACACCTTC; CDR3aa: CSVEDEFNYGYTF
abundance: -; d_gene: TRBD2; len: 14; v_gene: TRBV29-1; j_gene: TRBJ2-1; CDR3nt: TGCAGCGTCGCCGGGACTAGCTACTACAATGAGCAGTTCTTC; CDR3aa: CSVAGTSYYNEQFF
abundance: -; d_gene: TRBD2; len: 19; v_gene: TRBV24-1; j_gene: TRBJ2-1; CDR3nt: TGTGCCACCAGTGATTTGAAACGACTAGCGGGAGATCGAGGGAATGAGCAGTTCTTC; CDR3aa: CATSDLKRLAGDRGNEQFF
abundance: -; d_gene: -; len: 14; v_gene: TRBV19; j_gene: TRBJ1-5; CDR3nt: TGTGCCAGCGCCCTAGGAGACGGCAATCAGCCCCAGCATTTT; CDR3aa: CASALGDGNQPQHF
abundance: once; d_gene: -; len: 16; v_gene: TRBV30; j_gene: TRBJ1-5; CDR3nt: TGTGCCTGGAGTGTATCTTCTAGGCAGGGCAGTCAGCCCCAGCATTTT; CDR3aa: CAWSVSSRQGSQPQHF
abundance: few; d_gene: -; len: 13; v_gene: TRBV6-4; j_gene: TRBJ2-7; CDR3nt: TGTGCCAGCAGTGACTCCCTCGAGGGCGAGCAGTACTTC; CDR3aa: CASSDSLEGEQYF
abundance: once; d_gene: TRBD2; len: 14; v_gene: TRBV2; j_gene: TRBJ2-3; CDR3nt: TGTGCCAGTCCGGCCTGGGGGGGTCTCGATACGCAGTATTTT; CDR3aa: CASPAWGGLDTQYF
abundance: few; d_gene: TRBD1; len: 12; v_gene: TRBV10-1; j_gene: TRBJ2-1; CDR3nt: TGCGCCAGCGGGGACAGGTTCAATGAGCAGTTCTTC; CDR3aa: CASGDRFNEQFF
abundance: -; d_gene: -; len: 14; v_gene: TRBV5-6; j_gene: TRBJ1-5; CDR3nt: TGTGCCAGCAGATCTTACAGGCAAAATCAGCCCCAGCATTTT; CDR3aa: CASRSYRQNQPQHF
abundance: -; d_gene: TRBD1; len: 16; v_gene: TRBV24-1; j_gene: TRBJ2-3; CDR3nt: TGTGCCACCAGTGATCGAAGGACAGGGAGCACAGATACGCAGTATTTT; CDR3aa: CATSDRRTGSTDTQYF
abundance: few; d_gene: -; len: 13; v_gene: TRBV10-1; j_gene: TRBJ1-1; CDR3nt: TGCGCCAGCAGGCGGACAGTCAACACTGAAGCTTTCTTT; CDR3aa: CASRRTVNTEAFF
abundance: -; d_gene: -; len: 16; v_gene: TRBV5-1; j_gene: TRBJ1-1; CDR3nt: TGCGCCAGCAGCCCCGGGACTGGAAACATGAACACTGAAGCTTTCTTT; CDR3aa: CASSPGTGNMNTEAFF
abundance: -; d_gene: -; len: 14; v_gene: TRBV6-5; j_gene: TRBJ2-7; CDR3nt: TGTGCCAGCAGTTACGGGGAGAATTCCTACGAGCAGTACTTC; CDR3aa: CASSYGENSYEQYF
abundance: -; d_gene: TRBD2; len: 16; v_gene: TRBV6-1; j_gene: TRBJ2-7; CDR3nt: TGTGCCAGCAGTGAAGCGCTTACTAGCGGGAGCAACGAGCAGTACTTC; CDR3aa: CASSEALTSGSNEQYF
abundance: -; d_gene: TRBD2; len: 16; v_gene: TRBV11-3; j_gene: TRBJ2-1; CDR3nt: TGTGCCAGCAGCTTAGTATCGGGGGGGTCCTACAATGAGCAGTTCTTC; CDR3aa: CASSLVSGGSYNEQFF
abundance: -; d_gene: -; len: 14; v_gene: TRBV7-3; j_gene: TRBJ1-5; CDR3nt: TGTGCCAGCAGCACGGGCGGGGGCAATCAGCCCCAGCATTTT; CDR3aa: CASSTGGGNQPQHF
abundance: few; d_gene: -; len: 14; v_gene: TRBV9; j_gene: TRBJ1-1; CDR3nt: TGTGCCAGCAGCCCCCGAGGCTTAAACACTGAAGCTTTCTTT; CDR3aa: CASSPRGLNTEAFF
abundance: -; d_gene: -; len: 14; v_gene: TRBV7-2; j_gene: TRBJ1-2; CDR3nt: TGTGCCAGCAGCAGCTCACAGGGTCAGTATGGCTACACCTTC; CDR3aa: CASSSSQGQYGYTF
abundance: -; d_gene: TRBD1; len: 15; v_gene: TRBV7-2; j_gene: TRBJ2-7; CDR3nt: TGTGCCAGCAGCGTAGGGCCGGGACAGTTCTACGAGCAGTACTTC; CDR3aa: CASSVGPGQFYEQYF
abundance: -; d_gene: -; len: 15; v_gene: TRBV19; j_gene: TRBJ1-4; CDR3nt: TGTGCCAGTAGACACAGGGCGGAGGCTAATGAAAAACTGTTTTTT; CDR3aa: CASRHRAEANEKLFF
abundance: -; d_gene: TRBD1; len: 15; v_gene: TRBV6-1; j_gene: TRBJ1-2; CDR3nt: TGTGCCAGCAGTGAGTTCGGGACAGGGGGATTAGGCTACACCTTC; CDR3aa: CASSEFGTGGLGYTF
abundance: -; d_gene: TRBD1; len: 13; v_gene: TRBV5-1; j_gene: TRBJ1-1; CDR3nt: TGCGCCAGCAGCTGGGACAGGAGGGCTGAAGCTTTCTTT; CDR3aa: CASSWDRRAEAFF
abundance: -; d_gene: -; len: 12; v_gene: TRBV3-1/TRBV3-2; j_gene: TRBJ1-2; CDR3nt: TGTGCCAGCAGCCCCCGGGACTATGGCTACACCTTC; CDR3aa: CASSPRDYGYTF
abundance: -; d_gene: TRBD1; len: 12; v_gene: TRBV29-1; j_gene: TRBJ1-1; CDR3nt: TGCAGCGTTGGGACAGGGGACGCTGAAGCTTTCTTT; CDR3aa: CSVGTGDAEAFF
abundance: -; d_gene: -; len: 14; v_gene: TRBV7-8; j_gene: TRBJ2-1; CDR3nt: TGTGCCAGCAGCTTAGAACTCACTAGCAATGAGCAGTTCTTC; CDR3aa: CASSLELTSNEQFF
abundance: -; d_gene: -; len: 14; v_gene: TRBV19; j_gene: TRBJ2-5; CDR3nt: TGTGCCAGTAGTATTAATGGGGAGCGGGAGACCCAGTACTTC; CDR3aa: CASSINGERETQYF
abundance: -; d_gene: TRBD1; len: 15; v_gene: TRBV3-1/TRBV3-2; j_gene: TRBJ2-7; CDR3nt: TGTGCCAGCAATTCTCCGGGACAGGGGTTCCACGAGCAGTACTTC; CDR3aa: CASNSPGQGFHEQYF
abundance: -; d_gene: -; len: 14; v_gene: TRBV5-1; j_gene: TRBJ1-2; CDR3nt: TGCGCCAGCAGCTTCCCCTCAGCTAACTATGGCTACACCTTC; CDR3aa: CASSFPSANYGYTF
abundance: -; d_gene: -; len: 13; v_gene: TRBV27; j_gene: TRBJ2-7; CDR3nt: TGTGCCAGCAAATTAGGGGCTACCAACGAGCAGTACTTC; CDR3aa: CASKLGATNEQYF
abundance: few; d_gene: TRBD1; len: 14; v_gene: TRBV9; j_gene: TRBJ1-1; CDR3nt: TGTGCCAGCAGCGTCACCGGACAGGGGGCGCGGGCTTTCTTT; CDR3aa: CASSVTGQGARAFF
abundance: -; d_gene: -; len: 13; v_gene: TRBV9; j_gene: TRBJ2-7; CDR3nt: TGTGCCAGCAGCCGTCCTAGCTCCTACGAGCAGTACTTC; CDR3aa: CASSRPSSYEQYF
abundance: -; d_gene: -; len: 12; v_gene: TRBV5-6; j_gene: TRBJ1-1; CDR3nt: TGTGCCAGCAGCTTACAGAACACTGAAGCTTTCTTT; CDR3aa: CASSLQNTEAFF
abundance: -; d_gene: -; len: 14; v_gene: TRBV25-1; j_gene: TRBJ1-2; CDR3nt: TGTGCCAGCAGTGAATTCCAGGGCCCCTATGGCTACACCTTC; CDR3aa: CASSEFQGPYGYTF
abundance: once; d_gene: TRBD1; len: 16; v_gene: TRBV3-1/TRBV3-2; j_gene: TRBJ2-7; CDR3nt: TGTGCCAGCAGCCAAACCCCGGGACAGGGGGGCTACGAGCAGTACTTC; CDR3aa: CASSQTPGQGGYEQYF
abundance: -; d_gene: -; len: 15; v_gene: TRBV21-1; j_gene: TRBJ2-7; CDR3nt: TGTGCCAGCAGCAAAACCGGGACAGATCTACGCGTGCAGTACTTC; CDR3aa: CASSKTGTDLRVQYF
abundance: -; d_gene: -; len: 14; v_gene: TRBV12-5; j_gene: TRBJ2-1; CDR3nt: TGTGCTAGTGGCCCCTCTTTTACCTACAATGAGCAGTTCTTC; CDR3aa: CASGPSFTYNEQFF
abundance: few; d_gene: -; len: 12; v_gene: TRBV18; j_gene: TRBJ2-7; CDR3nt: TGTGCCAGCTCGCCGGACAGTTACGAGCAGTACTTC; CDR3aa: CASSPDSYEQYF
abundance: -; d_gene: -; len: 13; v_gene: TRBV12-3/TRBV12-4; j_gene: TRBJ1-5; CDR3nt: TGTGCCAGCAGTTTCAGGGAAGTCCAGCCCCAGCATTTT; CDR3aa: CASSFREVQPQHF
abundance: -; d_gene: TRBD1; len: 15; v_gene: TRBV6-5; j_gene: TRBJ1-2; CDR3nt: TGTGCCAGCAGGGGACAGGGGACCGTAGGCTATGGCTACACCTTC; CDR3aa: CASRGQGTVGYGYTF